This T cell receptor (beta chain) was captured by sequencing in a study of T-cell memory formation after mild COVID-19. TCRdb reanalysed the 5' RACE reads using MiXCR and keeps one entry per CDR3 protein. The table includes about 560,000 distinct CDR3 sequences, 20% to 25% detected once. Germline-derived CDR1 and CDR2 are SGHDT and YYEEEE. There are 14 residues in the CDR3. Trimming took 3 bases from V and 8 from J; bases not matched to a gene: 9. This clonotype was observed a few times. The clonotype was recovered from an adult woman who had mild COVID-19 (a few samples of this study predate the infection). Cell type and time point are not known. The chain combines TRBV5-6 with TRBJ1-2, with TRBD1 identical over 8 bases. The sequenced material came from PBMCs or a T cell subset sorted from them (not recorded which). This chain's CDR3 is CASSSSGGPRGYTF. As DNA, the CDR3 is TGTGCCAGCAGCTCGTCAGGGGGCCCAAGGGGCTACACCTTC.